What follows are 15 T cell receptor beta chains derived from one specimen sequenced in a study of cytomegalovirus exposure and HLA in healthy donors. Use of 60 Vbeta and 13 Jbeta primers characterized the PCR. Libraries were prepared by immunoSEQ multiplex PCR; TCRdb keeps only in-frame clonotypes and omits some of them. The profile shows 200,000 to 250,000 clones, approximately 80% of them singletons. Sequenced material: PBMCs. The receptor source for this set is a boy aged 2 to 10 in good health and CMV-seronegative.

As DNA, the CDR3 is TGCGCCAGCAGCCAAGGACCCCAGGGGTCCCGTGGCTACACCTTC. Protein: CASSQGPQGSRGYTF. V usage is TRBV4-1 and J usage is TRBJ1-2; TRBD1 is a possible D gene (6 bases). Germline V lookup: CDR1 MGHRA, CDR2 YSYEKL. This CDR3 is built from 15 residues. Trimming took off 1 base at V and 7 bases at J, with 16 bases between the two ends.

This rearrangement joins TRBV29-1 to TRBJ2-6; D ambiguous. Looked up from germline, CDR1 is SQVTM and CDR2 is ANQGSEA. There are 15 residues in the CDR3. V dropped 0 bases and J dropped 0 bases, with 6 bases sitting between them. CDR3 sequence reads: CSVEDPISGANVLTF. The CDR3 DNA reads as TGCAGCGTTGAAGATCCCATCTCTGGGGCCAACGTCCTGACTTTC.

This rearrangement joins TRBV6-5 to TRBJ2-1; 7 nucleotides match TRBD1. V was clipped by 7 bases and J by 11 bases; unmatched bases: 14. Germline V gives CDR1 MNHEY, CDR2 SVGAGI. The CDR3 sequence is 14 residues long. The chain's CDR3 is CASTSGRGRSKQFF. The CDR3 nucleotides are TGTGCCAGCACCTCCGGAAGGGGGCGTAGTAAGCAGTTCTTC.

This chain links TRBV12-5 with TRBJ2-1, with D perhaps matching TRBD1 (6 bases). Trimming removed 5 bases at V and 7 bases at J, with 18 bases between. This CDR3 is 15 amino acids long. Per the germline V gene, CDR1 is LGHNT and CDR2 is FRNRAP. In DNA, the CDR3 is TGTGCTAGTGGTCTGGGACAACAGCTTGGGAATGAGCAGTTCTTC. This translates into CASGLGQQLGNEQFF.

V gene TRBV6-1 combines with J gene TRBJ2-1; TRBD2 matches 7 bases. The V segment lost 2 bases and the J segment 7 bases; nucleotides outside the gene matches: 8. The CDR3 length is 15 residues. Germline values: CDR1 MNHNS, CDR2 SASEGT. The CDR3 loop reads CASSELGGGRNEQFF. The CDR3 region has the DNA TGTGCCAGCAGTGAATTGGGGGGGGGTCGGAATGAGCAGTTCTTC.

The chain recombines TRBV27 with TRBJ2-7; 15 nucleotides line up with TRBD2. Germline CDR1 MNHEY, CDR2 SMNVEV (reference sequence). The CDR3 loop spans 14 amino acids. V was clipped by 6 bases and J by 7 bases; unmatched bases: 4. The CDR3 sequence is CASRGLAGGREQYF. DNA of the CDR3: TGTGCCAGCAGGGGACTAGCGGGAGGTCGGGAGCAGTACTTC.

This clone occurred once. The chain joins TRBV19 to TRBJ2-2, with 7 bases fitting TRBD1. The CDR3 has 14 amino acids. Trimming removed 5 bases from V and 5 bases from J; junction bases left unmatched: 5. From germline, CDR1 is LNHDA and CDR2 SQIVND (reference sequence). The CDR3 DNA follows: TGTGCCAGTAGTTTTACAGGGGAGACCGGGGAGCTGTTTTTT. Translating gives CASSFTGETGELFF.

This rearrangement joins TRBV4-1 to TRBJ2-1; possible D gene TRBD1, 6 bases. This CDR3 has 16 amino acids. CDR1 is MGHRA and CDR2 is YSYEKL in the germline V gene. V was trimmed by 0 bases and J by 5 bases, leaving 14 bases between them. CDR3 in amino acids: CASSQDQSRGNNEQFF. CDR3 DNA: TGCGCCAGCAGCCAAGACCAAAGCAGGGGAAACAATGAGCAGTTCTTC.

The genes are TRBV4-1 and TRBJ1-2, with D possibly being TRBD1 (6 bases). V was trimmed by 1 base and J by 2 bases, leaving 11 bases between them. The CDR3 is made up of 15 amino acids. Germline CDR1 and CDR2: MGHRA and YSYEKL. Written as DNA, the CDR3 is TGCGCCAGCAGCCAAGGACAGGTGGGCAACTATGGCTACACCTTC. The encoded protein is CASSQGQVGNYGYTF.

Here the CDR3 reads CAAQGATDTQYF. The CDR3 DNA sequence: TGTGCCGCCCAGGGGGCGACAGATACGCAGTATTTT. The chain couples TRBV6-6 to TRBJ2-3, with TRBD1 identical over 8 bases. Germline CDR1 is MNHNY and CDR2 is SVGAGI (reference sequence). V shed 11 bases, J shed 3 bases, and the junction held 4 bases outside the gene matches. The CDR3 totals 12 residues.

The chain has TRBV19 and TRBJ1-2, with TRBD1 matching 10 bases. Germline V gene sequence: CDR1 LNHDA, CDR2 SQIVND (reference sequence). This CDR3 is 18 amino acids long. V trimming: 6 bases; J trimming: 4 bases; junction bases outside the gene matches: 17. CDR3 loop: CASRPTGTGVIRRYGYTF. The CDR3 coding sequence is TGTGCCAGTAGGCCTACCGGGACAGGGGTAATACGTCGCTATGGCTACACCTTC.

The chain has TRBV10-1 and TRBJ2-5, with D maybe TRBD2 (6 bases). This CDR3 has 13 residues. Trimming took off 4 bases at V and 5 bases at J, with 11 bases between the two ends. Germline CDR1 and CDR2: WNHNN and SYGVQD (reference sequence). CDR3 region: CASSGPGLETQYF. The CDR3 DNA sequence: TGCGCCAGCAGTGGGCCGGGACTGGAGACCCAGTACTTC.

This clone was seen a single time. The chain employs TRBV19 and TRBJ2-7, with 9 positions matching TRBD1. Germline V gene sequence: CDR1 LNHDA, CDR2 SQIVND (reference sequence). The CDR3 is 15 amino acids. Trimming at V came to 4 bases and at J to 5 bases, leaving 9 bases not matched to a gene. In DNA form, the CDR3 reads TGTGCCAGTAGTACCTTAACAGGGGGCAGGCACGAGCAGTACTTC. This encodes CASSTLTGGRHEQYF.

The chain combines TRBV6-5 with TRBJ2-7; 10 bases fit TRBD1. The V gene end was trimmed by 8 bases and the J gene end by 5 bases; junction bases not matched to a gene: 3. The CDR3 has 12 amino acids. In germline, CDR1 is MNHEY, CDR2 SVGAGI. CDR3 in DNA: TGTGCCAGCCGACAGGGGGCAAACGAGCAGTACTTC. It is translated as CASRQGANEQYF.

This chain uses TRBV11-2 with TRBJ2-7; 11 bases are a match to TRBD1. The CDR3 is 13 residues long. V was pared by 4 bases and J by 6 bases, with 2 bases of the junction left unmatched. The germline gives CDR1 SGHAT, CDR2 FQNNGV. CDR3 coding DNA: TGTGCCAGCAGCTACGGGACAGGGGGCGAGCAGTACTTC. Translation gives CASSYGTGGEQYF.